A single sample gave rise to the 17 T cell receptor beta chains below, sequenced in a study of CD4 T cells in relation to SARS-CoV-2 and coronaviruses. No antigen has been assigned to these receptors. Assay: immunoSEQ multiplex PCR; the TCRdb copy retains only in-frame clones and omits some. The data hold about 40,000 clones, with approximately 86% observed a single time. Sequenced input: naive CD4+ T cells from PBMCs, cultured in vitro. As to subset: naive CD4+ T cells isolated by negative enrichment. The receptors were gathered from an adult with COVID-19.

This chain joins TRBV28 and TRBJ2-7, with D uncertain. Between the trimmed V and J ends, which lost 5 bases and 6 bases, there was a span of 11 bases. Germline V CDR1 and CDR2: MDHEN, SYDVKM. The CDR3 runs to 12 residues. CDR3 residues: CASSDLPREQYF. The CDR3 DNA reads as TGTGCCAGCAGTGACCTCCCCCGCGAGCAGTACTTC.

The chain employs TRBV18 and TRBJ2-7; 9 nucleotides match TRBD1. The CDR3 is 16 amino acids. V lost 4 bases and J lost 6; bases outside the gene matches: 13. The germline CDR1 and CDR2 sequences are KGHSH and LQKENI. The CDR3 DNA reads TGTGCCAGCTCACTTTTCACCGGGACAGGGAACTCCGAGCAGTACTTC. This gives the protein CASSLFTGTGNSEQYF. Full variable domain (outside the CDR3, taken from reference TRBV18 and TRBJ2-7): NAGVMQNPRHLVRRRGQEARLRCSPMKGHSHVYWYRQLPEEGLKFMVYLQKENIIDESGMPKERFSAEFPKEGPSILRIQQVVRGDSAAYFCASSLFTGTGNSEQYFGPGTRLTVT.

V is TRBV2 and J is TRBJ2-3; D not resolved. This CDR3 region has 17 residues. Germline assignment: CDR1 SNHLY and CDR2 FYNNEI. V dropped 4 bases and J dropped 1 base, with 18 bases sitting between them. The CDR3 here is CASSGGIRKDRTDTQYF. Written as DNA, the CDR3 is TGTGCCAGCAGTGGTGGGATACGAAAGGACCGCACAGATACGCAGTATTTT. Drawing the rest from reference TRBV2 and TRBJ2-3, the complete variable domain is EPEVTQTPSHQVTQMGQEVILRCVPISNHLYFYWYRQILGQKVEFLVSFYNNEISEKSEIFDDQFSVERPDGSNFTLKIRSTKLEDSAMYFCASSGGIRKDRTDTQYFGPGTRLTVL.

The V call is TRBV6-6, the J call TRBJ2-5; 7 bases fit TRBD2. The CDR3 sequence is 13 residues long. The V and J ends lost 10 bases and 4 bases, in that order; junction bases with no gene match: 9. The germline V gene has CDR1 MNHNY and CDR2 SVGAGI (reference sequence). CDR3 nucleotides: TGTGCCATCTCGCGGGGGATGGGAGAGACCCAGTACTTC. It codes for CAISRGMGETQYF.

The chain carries TRBV19 and TRBJ2-1, with D perhaps TRBD2 (6 bases). Trimming removed 5 bases at V and 3 bases at J, with 14 bases between. CDR1 LNHDA and CDR2 SQIVND come from the germline V gene (reference sequence). CDR3 length: 15 residues. The CDR3 loop is CASSLSGVSYNEQFF. The CDR3 bases are TGTGCCAGTAGTTTATCGGGGGTAAGCTACAATGAGCAGTTCTTC. The variable domain in full, with the rest retrieved from reference TRBV19 and TRBJ2-1, is DGGITQSPKYLFRKEGQNVTLSCEQNLNHDAMYWYRQDPGQGLRLIYYSQIVNDFQKGDIAEGYSVSREKKESFPLTVTSAQKNPTAFYLCASSLSGVSYNEQFFGPGTRLTVL.

This chain connects TRBV27 to TRBJ1-1, with D possibly matching TRBD1 (6 bases). The CDR3 sequence is 13 residues long. V lost 6 bases and J lost 5, with 13 bases in between. Germline CDR1 and CDR2: MNHEY and SMNVEV (reference sequence). Written as DNA, the CDR3 is TGTGCCAGCAGACAGGGTTTTGGAACTGAAGCTTTCTTT. Amino acid sequence: CASRQGFGTEAFF.

This chain uses TRBV6-5 with TRBJ1-3; maybe TRBD1 (5 bases). The CDR3 spans 12 residues. Per the germline V gene, CDR1 is MNHEY and CDR2 is SVGAGI. V lost 6 bases and J lost 13, with 16 bases in between. CDR3 DNA sequence: TGTGCCAGCAGATCCCGGGGACGCGATATATATTTT. It encodes CASRSRGRDIYF.

CDR3 nucleotide sequence: TGTGCCAGCAGCCAGCCCCAGAGGAGGTCTAGCACAGATACGCAGTATTTT. It translates to CASSQPQRRSSTDTQYF. The chain joins TRBV14 to TRBJ2-3, with a weak D call TRBD2 (5 bases). Germline V lookup: CDR1 SGHDN, CDR2 FVKESK. The CDR3 totals 17 residues. With 3 bases removed from V and 0 bases from J, the gap between germline ends came to 16 bases. Supplemented by reference TRBV14 and TRBJ2-3, the full variable domain reads EAGVTQFPSHSVIEKGQTVTLRCDPISGHDNLYWYRRVMGKEIKFLLHFVKESKQDESGMPNNRFLAERTGGTYSTLKVQPAELEDSGVYFCASSQPQRRSSTDTQYFGPGTRLTVL.

This clone was seen only a few times. This chain links TRBV19 with TRBJ1-5; TRBD1 agrees at 7 bases. This CDR3 contains 16 residues. Germline assignment: CDR1 LNHDA and CDR2 SQIVND (reference sequence). Germline trimming cut 3 bases from V and 4 bases from J; bases unmatched to any gene: 9. DNA of the CDR3: TGTGCCAGTAGTATTAATCAGGGGGGAGGTAATCAGCCCCAGCATTTT. Translated, it gives CASSINQGGGNQPQHF.

This chain connects TRBV28 to TRBJ2-4; TRBD2 might be the D (6 bases). CDR3 length: 13 amino acids. Germline-derived CDR1 and CDR2 are MDHEN and SYDVKM. With 6 bases removed from V and 9 bases from J, the gap between germline ends came to 15 bases. For the CDR3, the DNA is TGTGCCAGCAGCCCCTACGGGAGAGGCATTCAGTACTTC. Amino acid sequence: CASSPYGRGIQYF.

The chain is built from TRBV28 and TRBJ2-3; no clear D. V dropped 3 bases and J dropped 8 bases, with 9 bases sitting between them. Germline-derived CDR1 and CDR2 are MDHEN and SYDVKM. CDR3 length: 12 residues. CDR3 sequence reads: CASSFGPGTQYF. Written as DNA, the CDR3 is TGTGCCAGCAGTTTCGGGCCGGGTACGCAGTATTTT.

The CDR3 is CASSSPGFSGANVLTF. The CDR3 nucleotides read TGTGCCAGCAGCTCGCCGGGATTCTCTGGGGCCAACGTCCTGACTTTC. This rearrangement joins TRBV5-4 to TRBJ2-6; the D gene is possibly TRBD2 (5 bases). CDR1 is SGHNT, CDR2 YYREEE, per germline (reference sequence). V lost 3 bases, J lost 0 bases, and 10 bases lay in between. The CDR3 length is 16 residues.

J is TRBJ2-6 and V is TRBV30, with 8 bases matching TRBD1. The CDR3 sequence is 17 residues long. With V trimmed by 5 bases and J by 3 bases, 12 bases remained unmatched. Germline V CDR1 and CDR2: GTSNPN, SVGIG (reference sequence). Here the CDR3 reads CAWLHPGQAVGANVLTF. CDR3 nucleotides: TGTGCCTGGCTGCACCCGGGACAGGCGGTTGGGGCCAACGTCCTGACTTTC.

The CDR3 region has the DNA TGCAGTGCGAGACAGGCCTACGAGCAGTACTTC. Amino acids: CSARQAYEQYF. V and J are TRBV20-1 and TRBJ2-7, with D maybe TRBD1 (6 bases). CDR1 is DFQATT and CDR2 is SNEGSKA in the germline V gene (reference sequence). The CDR3 sequence is 11 residues long. Trimming pared 6 bases from V and 2 bases from J, leaving 8 bases between.

The J gene is TRBJ2-1, the V gene TRBV19; a possible D gene is TRBD2 (6 bases). V lost 7 bases and J lost 2, with 18 bases in between. The CDR3 is made up of 16 amino acids. Looked up from germline, CDR1 is LNHDA and CDR2 is SQIVND (reference sequence). The CDR3 sequence is CASTLNSASAYNEQFF. The CDR3, as DNA: TGTGCCAGTACTCTCAACAGCGCTAGCGCCTACAATGAGCAGTTCTTC.

The chain links TRBV28 to TRBJ2-4, with no clear D. Trimming removed 4 bases at V and 0 bases at J, with 4 bases between. The CDR3 is 13 residues long. Germline CDR1 and CDR2: MDHEN and SYDVKM. The CDR3 is CASSSLAKNIQYF. CDR3 DNA sequence: TGTGCCAGCAGTTCCCTAGCCAAAAACATTCAGTACTTC.

The J gene is TRBJ2-3, the V gene TRBV4-1; D is ambiguous. Germline CDR1 MGHRA, CDR2 YSYEKL. The CDR3 consists of 12 residues. The V gene lost 8 bases and the J gene lost 1 base, with 7 bases spanning the gap. CDR3 DNA sequence: TGCGCCAGCGATCAGGGCACAGATACGCAGTATTTT. Protein: CASDQGTDTQYF.